This is a list of T cell receptor beta chains from one sample in a study of blood T cell repertoires in COVID-19. Only in-frame clones appear in the TCRdb table, and some are missing; sequencing was by immunoSEQ multiplex PCR. The sample holds around 250,000 clones, roughly 88% seen once. The sample consisted of peripheral blood. All receptors derive from a human donor in a cohort sampled during active COVID-19. CDR3s include the opening cysteine and the closing phenylalanine or tryptophan. D genes are given only for firm matches. Not every row has a clone size; where given, it reads once, few, many or a size class.

size	V	D	J	CDR3	DNA
.	TRBV19	TRBD1	TRBJ1-2	CASSSFQTGGGYTF	TGTGCCAGTAGCTCATTCCAGACAGGGGGCGGCTACACCTTC
.	TRBV7-2	.	TRBJ1-2	CASSLADIGGYTF	TGTGCCAGCAGCTTAGCGGACATCGGAGGCTACACCTTC
few	TRBV7-9	TRBD1	TRBJ2-2	CASRALQGIGELFF	TGTGCCAGCAGGGCTTTACAGGGGATCGGGGAGCTGTTTTTT
once	TRBV14	.	TRBJ1-2	CASSQVGQSNYGYTF	TGTGCCAGCAGCCAAGTCGGACAGTCCAACTATGGCTACACCTTC
.	TRBV19	.	TRBJ1-2	CASSINSANYGYTF	TGTGCCAGTAGTATAAATTCAGCTAACTATGGCTACACCTTC
few	TRBV6-1	TRBD1	TRBJ1-1	CASSGPSDRGWTEAFF	TGTGCCAGCAGTGGCCCTTCTGACAGGGGTTGGACTGAAGCTTTCTTT
.	TRBV4-3	.	TRBJ1-3	CASSQDLGERSDTIYF	TGCGCCAGCAGCCAAGATCTCGGGGAGAGGAGCGACACCATATATTTT
.	TRBV6-5	TRBD1	TRBJ1-5	CASSYTRDRAQPQHF	TGTGCCAGCAGTTACACCCGGGACAGGGCTCAGCCCCAGCATTTT
once	TRBV27	.	TRBJ1-4	CASSLLGAGEKLFF	TGTGCCAGCAGTTTATTGGGGGCTGGGGAAAAACTGTTTTTT
once	TRBV7-2	.	TRBJ1-3	CASSFDPGGNTIYF	TGTGCCAGCAGCTTTGACCCGGGTGGAAACACCATATATTTT
.	TRBV6-5	TRBD1	TRBJ1-6	CASSYGRGNSPLHF	TGTGCCAGCAGTTATGGCAGGGGGAATTCACCCCTCCACTTT
.	TRBV7-2	.	TRBJ2-7	CASSLVPEGAEQYF	TGTGCCAGCAGCTTAGTGCCCGAAGGGGCCGAGCAGTACTTC
.	TRBV6-1	.	TRBJ2-6	CASSVNSRPSGANVLTF	TGTGCCAGCAGTGTCAACAGCCGCCCCTCTGGGGCCAACGTCCTGACTTTC
.	TRBV5-4	TRBD2	TRBJ2-5	CASSLPSSGSSFGETQYF	TGTGCCAGCAGCTTGCCATCTAGCGGGAGCTCCTTTGGTGAGACCCAGTACTTC
.	TRBV5-1	.	TRBJ2-3	CASSLAWAESTDTQYF	TGCGCCAGCAGCTTGGCTTGGGCAGAAAGCACAGATACGCAGTATTTT
.	TRBV28	TRBD1	TRBJ1-1	CASLTGGLGDTEAFF	TGTGCCAGCCTCACAGGGGGGCTGGGGGACACTGAAGCTTTCTTT
.	TRBV25-1	TRBD1	TRBJ1-1	CASTPTKTGYYTEAFF	TGTGCCAGCACCCCCACTAAGACAGGGTACTACACTGAAGCTTTCTTT
.	TRBV3-1/TRBV3-2	.	TRBJ1-1	CASSQGGPGVRTEAFF	TGTGCCAGCAGCCAAGGGGGCCCAGGGGTTAGAACTGAAGCTTTCTTT
.	TRBV25-1	.	TRBJ2-5	CASSALQETQYF	TGTGCCAGCAGTGCTCTTCAAGAGACCCAGTACTTC
many	TRBV4-3	.	TRBJ2-6	CASSQERPGAGGANVLTF	TGCGCCAGCAGCCAAGAGAGACCGGGAGCCGGCGGGGCCAACGTCCTGACTTTC
.	TRBV4-3	.	TRBJ1-5	CASSLGQYSNQPQHF	TGCGCCAGCAGCTTAGGACAGTATAGCAATCAGCCCCAGCATTTT
.	TRBV29-1	TRBD1	TRBJ1-4	CSVVTGGNEKLFF	TGCAGCGTTGTGACAGGGGGCAATGAAAAACTGTTTTTT
.	TRBV6-5	TRBD1	TRBJ1-4	CASRSRGQGHEKLFF	TGTGCCAGCAGATCGAGGGGACAGGGGCACGAAAAACTGTTTTTT
.	TRBV10-3	TRBD1	TRBJ1-3	CAISRQGNSGNTIYF	TGTGCCATCAGCCGACAGGGGAACTCTGGAAACACCATATATTTT
.	TRBV6-1	TRBD2	TRBJ2-7	CASSEWTSGLAYEQYF	TGTGCCAGCAGCGAATGGACTAGCGGACTGGCCTACGAGCAGTACTTC
.	TRBV2	.	TRBJ2-7	CASTTQMAFYEQYF	TGTGCCAGCACCACCCAGATGGCCTTTTACGAGCAGTACTTC
.	TRBV9	.	TRBJ2-7	CASSVGSGVTYEQYF	TGTGCCAGCAGCGTAGGGTCAGGGGTAACCTACGAGCAGTACTTC
few	TRBV7-9	TRBD1	TRBJ1-2	CATQQGANLDGYTF	TGTGCCACCCAACAGGGGGCTAATTTGGATGGCTACACCTTC
.	TRBV5-1	.	TRBJ2-3	CASRDSTSTDTQYF	TGCGCCAGCAGGGACAGTACTAGCACAGATACGCAGTATTTT
.	TRBV4-2	TRBD2	TRBJ2-4	CASSQLGLAGGVGNIQYF	TGTGCCAGCAGCCAACTTGGGCTAGCGGGAGGCGTTGGTAACATTCAGTACTTC
.	TRBV7-7	TRBD2	TRBJ2-3	CASSLGLAGTDTQYF	TGTGCTAGCAGCTTGGGACTAGCGGGCACAGATACGCAGTATTTT
.	TRBV28	TRBD1	TRBJ1-2	CASSSGQGTDYGYTF	TGTGCCAGCAGTTCAGGACAGGGCACAGACTATGGCTACACCTTC